This T cell receptor beta chain was documented in a study of regulatory T cells in long-lasting Graves disease (dated by TCRdb to the early 2020s). Concerning the study at large: In the newly diagnosed Graves' disease group, patients had been taking antithyroid drugs for less than 3 months. The study was conducted in China and was registered as a clinical trial. A total of roughly 33 samples were covered by TCR sequencing, comprising roughly 13 persistent and 20 newly diagnosed Graves' disease patients. This study used TCR sequencing and RNA sequencing of peripheral blood to compare persistent Graves' disease patients against newly diagnosed Graves' disease patients. Results and caveats for the whole study, not just this receptor: Only peripheral blood was studied, because thyroid tissue, the primary lesion, was inaccessible. Lower TCR Shannon entropy and fewer highly expanded clones were observed in persistent Graves' disease patients than in newly diagnosed patients, which suggested clonal expansion. The authors acknowledged the small sample size as a limitation that may reduce accuracy. Sequencing and analysis were limited to the TCR beta chain. TRBV28, TRBJ1-2 and TRBJ2-5 were preferentially used in persistent disease, while TRBV20-1 and TRBJ2-1 were favored in newly diagnosed disease. A larger number of public clonotypes was shared among persistent patients (approximately 3,000) than among newly diagnosed patients (about 990).

The library was produced with multiplex PCR. The instrument given in TCRdb is Illumina HiSeq 4000. TCR beta libraries were built with iRepertoire HTBI primers and Arm-PCR amplification of CDR3 regions. Gel purification was performed on PCR products prior to sequencing. Regarding the original processing steps: Across samples, around 58 TRBV and roughly 15 TRBJ segments were identified and used for gene usage analysis of CDR3 amino acid clonotypes. COPE and FqMerger were used to merge filtered high-quality paired reads into contigs. BLAST was used to align contigs to the IMGT TRBV, TRBD and TRBJ reference genes, and CDR3 was defined following IMGT. Any clonotype with a frequency above 0.1% was counted as a highly expanded clone. Repertoire diversity was measured by Shannon entropy, and V-J evenness by the Gini coefficient. Public clonotypes were defined as clonotypes shared by more than one individual. The raw public data were reprocessed by TCRdb itself: fastp quality trimming at Q25, MiXCR clonotype calling, in-frame beta chains only. Under each unique CDR3 protein, matching rows form one entry showing the most common genes and DNA. In this record, the V and J calls reflect TCRdb's handling and not the investigators' own analysis. Within this sample are roughly 610,000 distinct CDR3 sequences, with about 15% of them counted one time only. Of the sample, about 18% is held by the ten largest clones.

Trimming at the junction amounts to 6 bases on V and 10 bases on J, and the germline ends lie 15 bases apart. Measured from the cysteine to the phenylalanine, the CDR3 is 12 residues long. Just the 36-base CDR3 DNA is kept, in frame starting at base 1. Based on the germline V gene (reference sequence), the CDR1 and CDR2 sequences are LNHDA and SQIVND. As regards this clonotype: Its binding antigen is unknown. No much larger clonotype is one base removed from it; base qualities were not supplied.

Interpreted using the paper, the time point label stands for: newly diagnosed GD, antithyroid drugs for less than 3 months. For both TCR sequencing and RNA sequencing, RNA was extracted from PBMCs in TRIzol. The diagnosis of Graves' disease was made according to American Thyroid Association guidelines. Patients for the study were recruited at an endocrinology department in Xi'an, China. Each patient gave about 9.1 milliliters of peripheral blood, collected in an EDTA anticoagulant tube. Ficoll Paque Plus density gradient separation was used to isolate PBMCs, and no additional T cell sorting was done. An Agilent 2100 Bioanalyzer and agarose gel were used to check RNA quality, while a NanoDrop 2000 measured RNA concentration. The sample was also reused in another study, on T cells in Graves' hyperthyroidism and ophthalmopathy. From the second report: Stable Graves' hyperthyroidism was defined as the absence of progression to ophthalmopathy over 18 months of follow-up. The hyperthyroidism patients were between 18 and 65 years old and newly diagnosed, with a disease duration of less than 2 months. Exclusion was applied to patients with uncontrolled infections, other autoimmune diseases, pregnancy or lactation. Diagnoses were based on clinical symptoms, serum thyroxine and TRAb, thyroid ultrasound and orbital computed tomography. The first round of RT-PCR for the TCR CDR3 was performed with the HTBI primer set and the Qiagen OneStep RT-PCR kit. Blood samples also contained most of the expanded thyroid clonotypes (frequency above 0.001), which suggests that blood repertoires may reflect thyroid immune responses. In cross-validation, a model built on a 13 V-J signature told ophthalmopathy apart from stable hyperthyroidism with approximately 90% sensitivity and around 84% specificity, and in testing the same model reached 80%/75%. During validation, the model predicted progression to ophthalmopathy a median of about 6.5 months ahead of onset, with more than 55% sensitivity and about 75% specificity. To identify TCR V-J signatures that set the groups apart, the researchers used a discovery cohort of 100 patients, made up of under 45 with Graves' ophthalmopathy and some 58 with stable Graves' hyperthyroidism. Prospective prediction of ophthalmopathy was tested in an independent validation cohort of some 20 hyperthyroidism patients and 17 patients who later progressed to ophthalmopathy. For training and testing, the 100 or so patients in the discovery cohort were randomly divided in a 7:3 ratio. In roughly six Graves' hyperthyroidism patients, the study also compared T-cell repertoires from thyroid tissue with T-cell repertoires from blood. Once sampling was done, hyperthyroidism patients were given methimazole at a starting dose of 30 mg daily, whereas ophthalmopathy patients were given high-dose intravenous methylprednisolone. The libraries were constructed in a second round of multiplex PCR and then size-selected and purified. The libraries were sequenced on an Illumina HiSeq2000 using paired-end 100 bp reads. SOAPnuke was used to process the raw data, removing reads that contained adapters or uncalled bases, had a mean Phred below 15, or lacked an exact match to the constant primer or identifier. COPE v1.2.5 was used to merge the high-quality paired reads, and each unique nucleotide sequence was defined as a clonotype. MiTCR v1.1 was used to align the clonotypes against IMGT TRBV, TRBD and TRBJ reference segments. The analysis was restricted to V-J combinations with a frequency above 0.0001, which together covered roughly 99% of the repertoires. The TCS score was defined as F50 (clonal expansion) divided by E x V (chaos), with BLOSUM62-based TCRdist calculated between CDR3 peptides within each V-J. Welch's t-statistics and random forest reduced several hundred V-J features to 10 to 15, which were used in a naive Bayes classifier (R e1071). Sample size was not statistically predetermined, and blinding of investigators to group allocation was not performed. The paper describes TCR Vbeta CDR3 sequencing of 135 peripheral blood samples, made up of around 41 ophthalmopathy patients, approximately 73 hyperthyroidism patients and 17 progressor patients.

This TCR was sampled from a woman aged 30 to 39 with Graves disease. Donor details come from another sample of the same person, matched by shared clones. The chain employs TRBV19 and TRBJ1-1, with the identity of the D gene unclear. Material: peripheral blood mononuclear cells (PBMCs), obtained at new diagnosis, from a patient treated with antithyroid drugs. Here is the DNA: TGTGCCAGTAGCGCCTGGGGTGACCTAGCTTTCTTT. Its protein product is CASSAWGDLAFF.